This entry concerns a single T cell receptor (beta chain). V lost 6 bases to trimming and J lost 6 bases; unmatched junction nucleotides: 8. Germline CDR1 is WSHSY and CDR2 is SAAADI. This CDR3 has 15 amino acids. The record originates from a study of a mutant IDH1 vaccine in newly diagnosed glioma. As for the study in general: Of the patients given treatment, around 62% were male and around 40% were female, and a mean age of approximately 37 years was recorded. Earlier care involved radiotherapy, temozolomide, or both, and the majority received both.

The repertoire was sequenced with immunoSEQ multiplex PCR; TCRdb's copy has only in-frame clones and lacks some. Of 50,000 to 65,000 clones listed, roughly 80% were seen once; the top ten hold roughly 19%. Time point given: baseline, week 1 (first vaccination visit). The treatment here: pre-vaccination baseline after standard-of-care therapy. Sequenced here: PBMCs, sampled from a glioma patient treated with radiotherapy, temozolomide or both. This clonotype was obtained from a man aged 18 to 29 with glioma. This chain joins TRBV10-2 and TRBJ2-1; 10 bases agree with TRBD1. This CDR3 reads CASRLGQGRGNEQFF. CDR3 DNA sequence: TGCGCCAGCAGGCTGGGACAGGGGAGAGGCAATGAGCAGTTCTTC.